Below are 31 T cell receptor beta chains sequenced from a single sample in a study of human T cells and chemical hapten exposure. Time point here: patch test 3, about 24 weeks after DPC sensitization. Treatment indicated: therapeutic diphenylcyclopropenone sensitization with weekly scalp DPC. TCRdb reanalysed the RACE reads using MiXCR and keeps one entry per CDR3 protein. The sample records about 82,000 distinct CDR3 sequences, around 13% being singletons. The starting material was whole blood, obtained in connection with sensitization to the hapten diphenylcyclopropenone (DPC). The receptors stem from a woman in her fifties or sixties with alopecia areata. Some clones in this sample may be carry-over from other donors' samples.

The chain recombines TRBV5-1 with TRBJ2-1; tentatively, D is TRBD1 or TRBD2 (5 bases each). Trimming cost V 0 bases and J 7 bases, with 8 bases left between them. The germline CDR1 and CDR2 sequences are SGHRS and YFSETQ. CDR3 size: 13 residues. The CDR3 DNA follows: TGCGCCAGCAGCTTGGATGGGGGAAATGAGCAGTTCTTC. Amino acids: CASSLDGGNEQFF.

This clonotype has at least ten counts. V is TRBV2 and J is TRBJ2-3, with no clear D. Per germline, CDR1 SNHLY and CDR2 FYNNEI. Deletions cut 6 bases from V and 1 base from J, with 11 bases between. The CDR3 consists of 14 residues. The CDR3 DNA is TGTGCCAGCAGGGCCCTTGGGGGCACAGATACGCAGTATTTT. Its protein is CASRALGGTDTQYF.

This clonotype has more than one count but fewer than ten. J is TRBJ1-6 and V is TRBV11-2; 8 nucleotides line up with TRBD1. The length of the CDR3 is 15 residues. The V and J ends lost 3 bases and 5 bases, in that order; junction bases with no gene match: 3. Germline-derived CDR1 and CDR2 are SGHAT and FQNNGV. The CDR3 spells CASSLGQANNSPLHF. The CDR3 nucleotides read TGTGCCAGCAGCTTGGGACAGGCCAATAATTCACCCCTCCACTTT.

This clonotype was detected many times. The gene calls are TRBV6-5 and TRBJ2-2, with D unresolved. Germline V lookup: CDR1 MNHEY, CDR2 SVGAGI. The V and J ends lost 8 bases and 2 bases respectively, with 6 bases between them. CDR3 length: 12 residues. The CDR3 spells CASGSNTGELFF. CDR3 bases: TGTGCCAGCGGGTCCAACACCGGGGAGCTGTTTTTT.

This clonotype came up many times. This chain uses TRBV20-1 with TRBJ2-1, with 9 positions matching TRBD1. The ends lost 5 bases at V and 7 bases at J; junction bases unmatched: 3. Germline loops: CDR1 DFQATT, CDR2 SNEGSKA (reference sequence). CDR3 length equals 12 residues. CDR3 protein: CSAVTGGNEQFF. CDR3 DNA: TGCAGTGCTGTGACAGGGGGGAATGAGCAGTTCTTC.

The rearrangement joins TRBV7-8 to TRBJ2-2; the match to TRBD2 covers 11 bases. Unmatched junction bases numbered 6, after V lost 2 bases and J lost 7 bases. This CDR3 region has 16 residues. CDR1 and CDR2 from the germline V gene are SGHVS and FQNEAQ. Here the CDR3 reads CASSLLAGGPYGELFF. Here the CDR3 DNA reads TGTGCCAGCAGCTTATTAGCGGGAGGGCCGTACGGGGAGCTGTTTTTT.

At least ten counts were recorded for this clonotype. The gene calls are TRBV14 and TRBJ2-1, with D maybe TRBD2 (7 bases). This CDR3 has 14 residues. From germline, CDR1 is SGHDN and CDR2 FVKESK. The ends were cut back, 3 bases at V and 7 bases at J, with 13 bases in the middle. The CDR3 DNA reads TGTGCCAGCAGCCACGGCAGGGGAGGGAATGAGCAGTTCTTC. It is translated as CASSHGRGGNEQFF.

The chain uses TRBV3-1 and TRBJ2-1, with TRBD2 matching over 15 bases. The length of the CDR3 is 18 residues. Germline V gene sequence: CDR1 LGHDT, CDR2 YNNKEL (reference sequence). Unmatched junction bases numbered 8, after V lost 1 base and J lost 7 bases. CDR3 bases: TGTGCCAGCAGCCAAGGCCGGGGACTAGCGGGAGGTAGTAATGAGCAGTTCTTC. It encodes CASSQGRGLAGGSNEQFF.

The gene calls are TRBV10-3 and TRBJ2-7; possibly TRBD1 or TRBD2 for D (6 bases each). With 6 bases removed from V and 5 bases from J, the gap between germline ends came to 17 bases. CDR3 length: 14 residues. The germline gives CDR1 ENHRY, CDR2 SYGVKD. CDR3 region: CAIRRDIPPHEQYF. CDR3 nucleotide sequence: TGTGCCATCAGGCGGGACATACCTCCCCACGAGCAGTACTTC.

At least ten counts were recorded for this clonotype. V usage is TRBV30 and J usage is TRBJ2-3; D might be TRBD1 (6 bases). This CDR3 region has 15 residues. The V gene lost 2 bases and the J gene lost 1 base, with 13 bases spanning the gap. From germline, CDR1 is GTSNPN and CDR2 SVGIG (reference sequence). This CDR3 is CAWSPRDTRTDTQYF. The CDR3 DNA is TGTGCCTGGAGTCCCCGGGACACTCGCACAGATACGCAGTATTTT.

The V and J genes are TRBV12-3 or TRBV12-4 and TRBJ1-3; 9 positions agree with TRBD1. V lost 2 bases and J lost 2; bases outside the gene matches: 4. The CDR3 length is 16 residues. DNA of the CDR3: TGTGCCAGCAGTTTAACCGGGACAGGGACTGGAAACACCATATATTTT. It is translated as CASSLTGTGTGNTIYF.

This clonotype was counted between two and nine times. The V and J genes are TRBV7-6 and TRBJ2-1; D is ambiguous. The length of the CDR3 is 14 residues. Between the trimmed V and J ends, which lost 4 bases and 6 bases, there was a span of 13 bases. From germline, CDR1 is SGHVS and CDR2 FNYEAQ. Here the CDR3 reads CASSSGPPVNEQFF. CDR3 bases: TGTGCCAGCAGCTCCGGGCCCCCGGTCAATGAGCAGTTCTTC.

The chain combines TRBV29-1 with TRBJ2-3; D is uncertain. Germline CDR1 SQVTM, CDR2 ANQGSEA. CDR3 length equals 8 residues. For the CDR3, the DNA is TGCGTAGCAGATACGCAGTATTTT. Protein: CVADTQYF.

A few counts support this clonotype. The chain couples TRBV10-3 to TRBJ1-5, with D possibly TRBD1 on 5 matching bases. The CDR3 is 12 residues long. The germline V gene has CDR1 ENHRY and CDR2 SYGVKD. The ends were cut back, 10 bases at V and 4 bases at J, with 11 bases in the middle. CDR3 bases: TGTGCCACAAAAGGGGATAATCAGCCCCAGCATTTT. Its protein product is CATKGDNQPQHF.

This clonotype occurred a few times. The V call is TRBV20-1, the J call TRBJ2-1, with D tentatively TRBD2 (6 bases). The CDR3 has 13 amino acids. CDR1 and CDR2 from the germline V gene are DFQATT and SNEGSKA (reference sequence). Trimming stripped 3 bases from V and 7 bases from J, with 13 bases between. For the CDR3, the DNA is TGCAGTGCTAGGCCCGGGACTTTTAATGAGCAGTTCTTC. It encodes CSARPGTFNEQFF.

This chain uses TRBV6-6 with TRBJ1-3; D is undetermined. The germline CDR1 and CDR2 sequences are MNHNY and SVGAGI (reference sequence). Trimming pared 6 bases from V and 3 bases from J, leaving 6 bases between. The CDR3 has 12 amino acids. Here the CDR3 reads CASRGSGNTIYF. In nucleotides, the CDR3 is TGTGCCAGCAGAGGAAGTGGAAACACCATATATTTT.

This clonotype was picked up a small number of times. The gene calls are TRBV29-1 and TRBJ1-3; D remains unclear. The CDR3 loop spans 15 amino acids. The V end lost 5 bases, the J end lost 2 bases, and 16 bases lay between the germline ends. Looked up from germline, CDR1 is SQVTM and CDR2 is ANQGSEA. The CDR3 region has the DNA TGCAGCGTTCTCCTAGGCAGCAAGGCTGGAAACACCATATATTTT. This sequence encodes CSVLLGSKAGNTIYF.

Many counts were recorded for this clonotype. The chain uses TRBV3-1 and TRBJ1-1, with a possible D match to TRBD1 (6 bases). V was pared by 5 bases and J by 2 bases, with 9 bases between. The CDR3 runs to 13 residues. CDR1 is LGHDT and CDR2 is YNNKEL in the germline V gene (reference sequence). CDR3 amino acids: CASSSTGNTEAFF. The CDR3 DNA reads as TGTGCCAGCAGCTCGACAGGTAACACTGAAGCTTTCTTT.

There are many counts of this clonotype. J is TRBJ1-6 and V is TRBV12-3 or TRBV12-4; no reliable D call. The CDR3 is made up of 15 amino acids. Trimming cost V 6 bases and J 0 bases, with 9 bases left between them. The CDR3 DNA reads TGTGCCAGCAGAACCGGGTCCTCCTATAATTCACCCCTCCACTTT. Translated: CASRTGSSYNSPLHF.

The chain is built from TRBV12-3 or TRBV12-4 and TRBJ2-1, with D unclear. The CDR3 runs to 16 residues. With 4 bases removed from V and 1 base from J, the gap between germline ends came to 14 bases. The CDR3 reads CASSSYPGPSYNEQFF. The CDR3 region has the DNA TGTGCCAGCAGTTCCTACCCCGGACCGTCCTACAATGAGCAGTTCTTC.

V gene TRBV5-8 combines with J gene TRBJ1-5; no clear D gene. The CDR3 is 15 residues long. With 0 bases removed from V and 0 bases from J, the gap between germline ends came to 7 bases. The germline V gene encodes CDR1 SGHTS and CDR2 YDEGEE. CDR3 sequence (DNA): TGTGCCAGCAGCTTGGATCCCTATAGCAATCAGCCCCAGCATTTT. Encoded protein: CASSLDPYSNQPQHF.

This chain connects TRBV24-1 to TRBJ2-3; D not resolved. In germline, CDR1 is KGHDR, CDR2 SFDVKD. With 3 bases removed from V and 1 base from J, the gap between germline ends came to 7 bases. The CDR3 is 14 residues long. Written as DNA, the CDR3 is TGTGCCACCAGTGATACGGGCGGCACAGATACGCAGTATTTT. This codes for CATSDTGGTDTQYF.

At least ten counts were recorded for this clonotype. The J gene is TRBJ2-7, the V gene TRBV2, with D possibly matching TRBD2 (6 bases). This CDR3 contains 14 residues. Deletions cut 6 bases from V and 2 bases from J, with 14 bases between. Germline-derived CDR1 and CDR2 are SNHLY and FYNNEI. CDR3 bases: TGTGCCAGCAGCGGGCCGGGACTCCCCTACGAGCAGTACTTC. Its translation is CASSGPGLPYEQYF.

This chain connects TRBV25-1 to TRBJ1-2, with D unclear. The CDR3 loop spans 14 amino acids. Per the germline V gene, CDR1 is MGHDK and CDR2 is SYGVNS. V gave up 4 bases and J gave up 0 bases, with 9 bases separating them. CDR3 amino acids: CASSGVGANYGYTF. CDR3 sequence (DNA): TGTGCCAGCAGTGGGGTCGGAGCTAACTATGGCTACACCTTC.

This chain uses TRBV12-3 or TRBV12-4 with TRBJ2-5; D is possibly TRBD2 (5 bases). This CDR3 has 14 amino acids. The germline V and J ends were trimmed by 6 bases and 1 base, with 12 bases remaining between them. In nucleotides, the CDR3 is TGTGCCAGCAGCCCGCGGAGGATCCAAGAGACCCAGTACTTC. This gives the protein CASSPRRIQETQYF.

This clonotype appeared many times. CDR3 residues: CATNGGGRRNEQFF. The CDR3, as DNA: TGTGCCACGAACGGTGGGGGCCGGAGGAATGAGCAGTTCTTC. The chain is built from TRBV2 and TRBJ2-1, with a weak D call TRBD1 (6 bases). Germline lookup yields CDR1 SNHLY and CDR2 FYNNEI. V gave up 10 bases and J gave up 7 bases, with 20 bases separating them. The CDR3 consists of 14 residues.

This clonotype was observed a handful of times. J is TRBJ2-1 and V is TRBV10-3; TRBD1 matches 8 bases. The CDR3 is 12 amino acids. V lost 8 bases and J lost 9; bases outside the gene matches: 6. In germline, CDR1 is ENHRY, CDR2 SYGVKD. The DNA for the CDR3 is TGTGCCATCGCACCAGGGGGCCTTGAGCAGTTCTTC. Amino acid sequence: CAIAPGGLEQFF.

This clonotype occurred a few times. The V call is TRBV2, the J call TRBJ2-2; D may correspond to TRBD1 or TRBD2 (5 bases each). The CDR3 consists of 16 residues. Germline V gene data show CDR1 as SNHLY and CDR2 as FYNNEI. V was pared by 6 bases and J by 2 bases, with 16 bases between. This CDR3 reads CASSEGRGLNTGELFF. The CDR3 nucleotides read TGTGCCAGCAGCGAGGGACGGGGCCTAAACACCGGGGAGCTGTTTTTT.

This clonotype was found a few times. V is TRBV5-1 and J is TRBJ2-5; D perhaps matches TRBD1 (6 bases). CDR1 is SGHRS, CDR2 YFSETQ, per germline. V lost 4 bases, J lost 1 base, and 11 bases lay in between. This CDR3 spans 14 amino acids. CDR3: CASSPTTGQETQYF. DNA for the CDR3: TGCGCCAGCAGCCCAACGACAGGCCAAGAGACCCAGTACTTC.

This clonotype was recorded many times. The chain joins TRBV10-3 to TRBJ1-1; D is uncertain. The CDR3 runs to 16 residues. Germline values: CDR1 ENHRY, CDR2 SYGVKD. Trimming took off 9 bases at V and 1 base at J, with 21 bases between the two ends. CDR3 protein: CAIFPGQEAANTEAFF. The CDR3 nucleotides are TGTGCCATATTTCCCGGGCAGGAGGCCGCGAACACTGAAGCTTTCTTT.

This clonotype was recorded many times. The genes are TRBV11-2 and TRBJ2-1; D might be TRBD2 (5 bases). CDR1 and CDR2 (germline): SGHAT, FQNNGV. This CDR3 is 15 amino acids long. Trimming took 3 bases from V and 3 from J, leaving 12 bases between them. CDR3 protein: CASSFGVNYYNEQFF. CDR3 bases: TGTGCCAGCAGCTTCGGGGTAAACTACTACAATGAGCAGTTCTTC.